One and the same sample provided the 7 T cell receptor beta chains below, sequenced in a study of early T cells in non-severe SARS-CoV-2 infection. One entry per CDR3 protein results from TCRdb running MiXCR on the 5' RACE reads. The sample holds fewer than 110,000 distinct CDR3 sequences, over 8.5% seen once. Sequencing used whole blood. Receptors were obtained from an adult who was a healthcare worker with PCR-confirmed SARS-CoV-2 infection or an uninfected control (not recorded which).

This clonotype was observed many times. CDR3 DNA: TGTGCCAGCAGTTCAGGGACTCAGAACTATGGCTACACCTTC. Translated: CASSSGTQNYGYTF. The chain carries TRBV6-5 and TRBJ1-2; D is possibly TRBD1 (5 bases). V was shortened by 4 bases and J by 2 bases, with 11 bases between the two germline ends. From germline, CDR1 is MNHEY and CDR2 SVGAGI. The CDR3 sequence is 14 residues long.

The V call is TRBV4-2, the J call TRBJ2-1; D unresolved. Trimming pared 4 bases from V and 8 bases from J, leaving 12 bases between. The CDR3 sequence is 13 residues long. In germline, CDR1 is LGHNA, CDR2 YNFKEQ. CDR3 residues: CASSPMLVDEQFF. CDR3 DNA: TGTGCCAGCAGCCCCATGCTAGTTGATGAGCAGTTCTTC.

The rearrangement links TRBV2 to TRBJ1-1, with D uncertain. The CDR3 has 15 residues. V lost 1 base and J lost 4, with 13 bases in between. The germline V gene encodes CDR1 SNHLY and CDR2 FYNNEI. CDR3 protein: CASSEVVGLGTEAFF. The CDR3 nucleotides read TGTGCCAGCAGTGAAGTAGTAGGGTTGGGCACTGAAGCTTTCTTT.

This clonotype was counted many times. The chain has TRBV10-2 and TRBJ1-2; D ambiguous. V was trimmed by 1 base and J by 7 bases, leaving 13 bases between them. There are 14 residues in the CDR3. The germline CDR1 and CDR2 sequences are WSHSY and SAAADI. CDR3: CASSEFRGGRGYTF. The CDR3 DNA follows: TGCGCCAGCAGTGAGTTCCGGGGAGGACGTGGCTACACCTTC.

The V call is TRBV10-3, the J call TRBJ2-3, with 9 bases that match TRBD2. The J segment lost 1 base and the V segment lost 4 bases, leaving 0 bases of the junction unmatched. The germline gives CDR1 ENHRY, CDR2 SYGVKD. CDR3 length equals 14 residues. Here the CDR3 DNA reads TGTGCCATCAGTGGACTAGCGGGCACAGATACGCAGTATTTT. Its protein is CAISGLAGTDTQYF.

This clonotype appeared a few times. This sequence joins TRBV9 and TRBJ2-1; no clear D. Trimming took off 0 bases at V and 9 bases at J, with 4 bases between the two ends. The CDR3 has 11 residues. The V gene's germline CDR1 is SGDLS and CDR2 YYNGEE. The CDR3 region is CASSVGGEQFF. The DNA of the CDR3 is TGTGCCAGCAGCGTAGGGGGTGAGCAGTTCTTC.

This clonotype was observed at least ten times. The CDR3 sequence: CASSQRAALNEQFF. Written as DNA, the CDR3 is TGTGCCAGCAGCCAAAGAGCAGCCCTTAATGAGCAGTTCTTC. V is TRBV3-1 and J is TRBJ2-1; D is undetermined. The germline V and J ends were trimmed by 2 bases and 7 bases, with 12 bases remaining between them. This CDR3 spans 14 amino acids. Germline CDR1 and CDR2: LGHDT and YNNKEL (reference sequence).